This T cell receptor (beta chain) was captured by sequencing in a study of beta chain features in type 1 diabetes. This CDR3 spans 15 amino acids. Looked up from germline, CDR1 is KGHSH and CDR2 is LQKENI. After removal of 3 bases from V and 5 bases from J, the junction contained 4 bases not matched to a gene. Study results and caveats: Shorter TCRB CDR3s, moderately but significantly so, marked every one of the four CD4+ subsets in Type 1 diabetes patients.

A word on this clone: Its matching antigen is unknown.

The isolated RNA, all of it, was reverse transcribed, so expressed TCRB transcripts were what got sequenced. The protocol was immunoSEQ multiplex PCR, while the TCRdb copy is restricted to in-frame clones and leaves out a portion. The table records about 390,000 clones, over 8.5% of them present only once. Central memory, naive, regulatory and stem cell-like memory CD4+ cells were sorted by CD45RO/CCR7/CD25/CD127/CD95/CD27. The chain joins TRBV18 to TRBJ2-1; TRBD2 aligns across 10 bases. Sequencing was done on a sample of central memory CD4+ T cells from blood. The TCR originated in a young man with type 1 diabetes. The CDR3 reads CASSPASGRNNEQFF. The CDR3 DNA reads TGTGCCAGCTCACCCGCTAGCGGGAGAAACAATGAGCAGTTCTTC.